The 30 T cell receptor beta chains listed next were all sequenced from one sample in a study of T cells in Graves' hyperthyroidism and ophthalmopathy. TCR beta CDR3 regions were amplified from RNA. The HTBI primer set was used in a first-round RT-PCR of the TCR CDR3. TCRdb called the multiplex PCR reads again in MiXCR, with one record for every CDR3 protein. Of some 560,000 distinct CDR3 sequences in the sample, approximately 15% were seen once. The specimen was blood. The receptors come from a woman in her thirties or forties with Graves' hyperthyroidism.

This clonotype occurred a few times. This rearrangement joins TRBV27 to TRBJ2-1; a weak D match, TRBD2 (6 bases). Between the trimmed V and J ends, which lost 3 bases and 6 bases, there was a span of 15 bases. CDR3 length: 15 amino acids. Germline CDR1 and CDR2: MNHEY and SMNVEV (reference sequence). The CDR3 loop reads CASSFRGTIGNEQFF. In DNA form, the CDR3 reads TGTGCCAGCAGTTTTCGGGGGACGATTGGCAATGAGCAGTTCTTC.

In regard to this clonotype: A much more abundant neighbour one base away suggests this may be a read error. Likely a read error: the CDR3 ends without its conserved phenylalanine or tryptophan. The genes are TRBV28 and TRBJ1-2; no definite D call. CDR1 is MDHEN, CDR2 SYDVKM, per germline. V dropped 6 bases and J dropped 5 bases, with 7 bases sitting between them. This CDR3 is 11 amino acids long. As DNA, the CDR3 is TGTGCCAGCAGCGATGGGTATGGCTACACCCTC. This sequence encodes CASSDGYGYTL.

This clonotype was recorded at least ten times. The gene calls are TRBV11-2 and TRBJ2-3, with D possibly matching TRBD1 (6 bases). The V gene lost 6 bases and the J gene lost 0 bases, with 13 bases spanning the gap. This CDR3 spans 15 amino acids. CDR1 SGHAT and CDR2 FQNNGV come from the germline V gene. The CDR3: CASRIGTHSTDTQYF. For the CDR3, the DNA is TGTGCCAGCAGGATAGGGACACATAGCACAGATACGCAGTATTTT.

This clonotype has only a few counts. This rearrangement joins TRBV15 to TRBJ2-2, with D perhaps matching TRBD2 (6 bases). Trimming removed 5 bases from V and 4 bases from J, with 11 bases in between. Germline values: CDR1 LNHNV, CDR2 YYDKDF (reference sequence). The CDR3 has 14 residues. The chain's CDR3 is CATSGGSRTGELFF. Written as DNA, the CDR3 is TGTGCCACCAGCGGGGGGAGTCGCACCGGGGAGCTGTTTTTT. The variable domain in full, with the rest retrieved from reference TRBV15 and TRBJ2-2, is DAMVIQNPRYQVTQFGKPVTLSCSQTLNHNVMYWYQQKSSQAPKLLFHYYDKDFNNEADTPDNFQSRRPNTSFCFLDIRSPGLGDTAMYLCATSGGSRTGELFFGEGSRLTVL.

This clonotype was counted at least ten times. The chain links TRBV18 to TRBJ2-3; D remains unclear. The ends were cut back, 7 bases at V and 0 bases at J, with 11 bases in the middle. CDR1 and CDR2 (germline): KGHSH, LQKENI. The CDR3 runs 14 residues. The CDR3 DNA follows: TGTGCCAGCTTTGCGTCGGCTAGCACAGATACGCAGTATTTT. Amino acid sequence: CASFASASTDTQYF.

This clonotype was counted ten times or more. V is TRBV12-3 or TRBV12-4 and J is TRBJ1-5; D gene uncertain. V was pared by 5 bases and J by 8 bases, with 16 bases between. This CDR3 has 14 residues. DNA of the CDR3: TGTGCCAGCAGTCCGGGCCCGACCTCGGAGCCCCAGCATTTT. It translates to CASSPGPTSEPQHF.

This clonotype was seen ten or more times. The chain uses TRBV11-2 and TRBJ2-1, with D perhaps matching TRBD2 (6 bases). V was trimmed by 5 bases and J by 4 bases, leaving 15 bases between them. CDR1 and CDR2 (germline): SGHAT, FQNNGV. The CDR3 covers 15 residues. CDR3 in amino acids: CASSPQAGSYNEQFF. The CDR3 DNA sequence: TGTGCCAGCAGCCCCCAGGCCGGGAGTTACAATGAGCAGTTCTTC.

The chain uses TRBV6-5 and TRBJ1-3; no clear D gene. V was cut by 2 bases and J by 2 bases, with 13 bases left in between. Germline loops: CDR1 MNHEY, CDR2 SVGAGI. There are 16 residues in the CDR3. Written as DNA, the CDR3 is TGTGCCAGCAGTTACGTTCGGGGAGTTGCTGGAAACACCATATATTTT. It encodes CASSYVRGVAGNTIYF.

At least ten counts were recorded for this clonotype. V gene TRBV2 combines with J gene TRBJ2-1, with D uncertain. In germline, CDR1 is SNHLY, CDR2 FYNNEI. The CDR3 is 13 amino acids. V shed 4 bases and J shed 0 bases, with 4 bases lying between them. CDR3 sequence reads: CASSGDSYNEQFF. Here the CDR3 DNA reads TGTGCCAGCAGTGGAGACTCCTACAATGAGCAGTTCTTC.

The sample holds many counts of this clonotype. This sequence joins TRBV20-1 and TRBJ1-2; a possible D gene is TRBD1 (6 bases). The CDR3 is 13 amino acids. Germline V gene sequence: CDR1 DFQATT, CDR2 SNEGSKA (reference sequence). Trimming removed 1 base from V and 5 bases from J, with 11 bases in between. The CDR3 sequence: CSARAMDRYGYTF. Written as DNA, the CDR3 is TGCAGTGCTAGAGCAATGGACAGATATGGCTACACCTTC.

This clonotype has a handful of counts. This CDR3 reads CASSLGLAGVNTGELFF. The CDR3 bases are TGTGCCAGCAGCTTAGGACTAGCGGGAGTGAACACCGGGGAGCTGTTTTTT. The chain links TRBV7-9 to TRBJ2-2; 12 bases align to TRBD2. Germline lookup yields CDR1 SEHNR and CDR2 FQNEAQ (reference sequence). V was pared by 1 base and J by 1 base, with 1 base of the junction left unmatched. The CDR3 is 17 residues long.

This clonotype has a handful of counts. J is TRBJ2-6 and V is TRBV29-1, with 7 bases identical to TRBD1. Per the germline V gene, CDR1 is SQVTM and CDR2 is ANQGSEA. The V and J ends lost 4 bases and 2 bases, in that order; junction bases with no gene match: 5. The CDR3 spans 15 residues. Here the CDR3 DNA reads TGCAGCGTTGGAAGTGACAGGGCTGGGGCCAACGTCCTGACTTTC. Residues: CSVGSDRAGANVLTF.

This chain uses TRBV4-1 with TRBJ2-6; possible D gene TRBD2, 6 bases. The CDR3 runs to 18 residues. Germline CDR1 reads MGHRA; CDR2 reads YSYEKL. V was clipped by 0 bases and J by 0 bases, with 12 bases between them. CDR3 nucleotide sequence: TGCGCCAGCAGCCAAGACCTAGCGAAAAACTCTGGGGCCAACGTCCTGACTTTC. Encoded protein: CASSQDLAKNSGANVLTF.

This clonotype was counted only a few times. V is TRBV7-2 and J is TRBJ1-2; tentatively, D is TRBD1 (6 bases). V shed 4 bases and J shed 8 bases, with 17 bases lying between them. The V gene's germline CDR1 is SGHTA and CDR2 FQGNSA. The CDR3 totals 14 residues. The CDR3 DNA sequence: TGTGCCAGCAGCTCAGGGGTTCAGGGGTTGGGCTACACCTTC. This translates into CASSSGVQGLGYTF.

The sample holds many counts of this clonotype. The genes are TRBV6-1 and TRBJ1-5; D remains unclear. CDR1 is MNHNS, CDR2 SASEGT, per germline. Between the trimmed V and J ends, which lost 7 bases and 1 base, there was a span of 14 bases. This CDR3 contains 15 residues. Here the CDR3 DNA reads TGTGCCAGCAACCCCCCGGGAGTGAGCAATCAGCCCCAGCATTTT. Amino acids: CASNPPGVSNQPQHF.

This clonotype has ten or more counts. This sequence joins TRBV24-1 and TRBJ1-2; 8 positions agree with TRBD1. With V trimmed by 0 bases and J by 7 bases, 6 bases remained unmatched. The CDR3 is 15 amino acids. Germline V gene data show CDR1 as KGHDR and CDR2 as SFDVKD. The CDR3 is CATSDLSQGASGYTF. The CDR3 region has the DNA TGTGCCACCAGTGATTTGAGCCAGGGGGCGAGTGGCTACACCTTC.

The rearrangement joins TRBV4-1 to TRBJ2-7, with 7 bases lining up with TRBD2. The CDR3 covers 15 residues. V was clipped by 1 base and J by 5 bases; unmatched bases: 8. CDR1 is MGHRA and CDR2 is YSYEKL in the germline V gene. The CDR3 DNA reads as TGCGCCAGCAGCCAAGTCGAACTAGCGTTACACGAGCAGTACTTC. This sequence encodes CASSQVELALHEQYF.

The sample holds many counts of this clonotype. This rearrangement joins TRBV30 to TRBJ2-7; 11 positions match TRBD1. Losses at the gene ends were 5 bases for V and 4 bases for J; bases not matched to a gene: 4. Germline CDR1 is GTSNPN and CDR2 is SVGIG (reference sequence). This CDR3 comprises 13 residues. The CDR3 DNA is TGTGCCTGGGGGACAGGGGGTGGATACGAGCAGTACTTC. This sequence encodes CAWGTGGGYEQYF.

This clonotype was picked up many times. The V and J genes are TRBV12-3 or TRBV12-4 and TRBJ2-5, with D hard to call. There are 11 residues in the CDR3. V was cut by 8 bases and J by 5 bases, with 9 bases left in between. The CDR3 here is CASQYTETQYF. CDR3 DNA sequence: TGTGCCAGCCAATACACGGAGACCCAGTACTTC.

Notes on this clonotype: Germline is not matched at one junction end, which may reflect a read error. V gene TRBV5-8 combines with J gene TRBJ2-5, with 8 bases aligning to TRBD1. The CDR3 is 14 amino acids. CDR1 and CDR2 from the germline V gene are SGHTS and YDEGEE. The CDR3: CASNLGQAQETQYF. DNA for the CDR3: TGTGCCAGCAACTTGGGACAGGCCCAAGAGACCCAGTACTTC.

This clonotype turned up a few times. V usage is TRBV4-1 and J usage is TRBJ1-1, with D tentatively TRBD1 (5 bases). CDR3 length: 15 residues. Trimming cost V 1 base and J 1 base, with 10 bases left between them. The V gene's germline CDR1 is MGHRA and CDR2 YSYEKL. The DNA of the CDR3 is TGCGCCAGCAGCCAAGTCTACGGGACGAACACTGAAGCTTTCTTT. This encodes CASSQVYGTNTEAFF.

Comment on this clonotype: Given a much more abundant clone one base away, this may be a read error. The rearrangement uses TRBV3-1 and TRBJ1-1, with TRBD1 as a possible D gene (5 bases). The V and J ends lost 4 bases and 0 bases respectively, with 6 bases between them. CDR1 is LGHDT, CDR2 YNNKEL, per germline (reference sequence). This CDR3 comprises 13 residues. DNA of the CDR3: TGTGCCAGCAGCCGGGGGATGAACACTGAAGCTTTCTTT. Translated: CASSRGMNTEAFF.

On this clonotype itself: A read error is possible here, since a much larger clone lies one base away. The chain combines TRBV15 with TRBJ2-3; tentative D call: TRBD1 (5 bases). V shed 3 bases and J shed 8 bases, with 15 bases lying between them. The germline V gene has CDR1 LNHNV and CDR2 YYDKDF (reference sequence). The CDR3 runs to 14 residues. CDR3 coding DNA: TGTGCCACCAGCAGCGGTACAACGCAGGGTACGCAGTATTTT. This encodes CATSSGTTQGTQYF.

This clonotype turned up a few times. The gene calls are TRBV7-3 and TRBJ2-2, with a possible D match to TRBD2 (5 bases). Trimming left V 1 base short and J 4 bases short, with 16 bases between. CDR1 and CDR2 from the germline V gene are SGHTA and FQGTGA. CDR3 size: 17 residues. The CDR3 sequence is CASSLISAGQSTGELFF. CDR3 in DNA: TGTGCCAGCAGCTTAATTAGCGCGGGTCAGTCCACCGGGGAGCTGTTTTTT.

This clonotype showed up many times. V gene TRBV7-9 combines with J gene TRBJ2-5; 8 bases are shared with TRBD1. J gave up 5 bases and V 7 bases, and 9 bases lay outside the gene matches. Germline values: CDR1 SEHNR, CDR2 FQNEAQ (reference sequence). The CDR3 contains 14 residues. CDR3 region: CASNSDRVSETQYF. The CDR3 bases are TGTGCCAGCAACTCGGACAGGGTTTCGGAGACCCAGTACTTC.

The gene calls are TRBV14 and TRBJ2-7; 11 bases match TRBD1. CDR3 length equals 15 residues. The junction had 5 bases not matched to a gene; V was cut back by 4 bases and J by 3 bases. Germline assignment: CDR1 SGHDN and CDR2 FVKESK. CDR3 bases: TGTGCCAGCAGCCGGCGGACAGGGGGCCTCTACGAGCAGTACTTC. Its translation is CASSRRTGGLYEQYF.

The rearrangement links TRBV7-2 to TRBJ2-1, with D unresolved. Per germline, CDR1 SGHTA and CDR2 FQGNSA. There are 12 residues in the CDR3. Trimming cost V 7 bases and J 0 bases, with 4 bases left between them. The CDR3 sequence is CASTTSYNEQFF. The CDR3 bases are TGTGCCAGCACCACCTCCTACAATGAGCAGTTCTTC.

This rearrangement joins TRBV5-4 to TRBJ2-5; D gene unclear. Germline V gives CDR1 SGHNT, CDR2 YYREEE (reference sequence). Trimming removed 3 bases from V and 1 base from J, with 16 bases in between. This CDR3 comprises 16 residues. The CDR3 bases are TGTGCCAGCAGCTCCCGGGCCTCCTTATTCCAAGAGACCCAGTACTTC. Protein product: CASSSRASLFQETQYF.

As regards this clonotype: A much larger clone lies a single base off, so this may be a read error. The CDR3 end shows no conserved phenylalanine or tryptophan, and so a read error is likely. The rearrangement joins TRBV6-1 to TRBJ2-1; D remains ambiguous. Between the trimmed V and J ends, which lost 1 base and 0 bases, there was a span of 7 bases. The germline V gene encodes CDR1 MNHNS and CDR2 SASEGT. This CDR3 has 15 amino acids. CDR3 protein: CASSEDLSSYNEQFL. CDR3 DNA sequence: TGTGCCAGCAGTGAAGACTTGAGCTCCTACAATGAGCAGTTCCTC.

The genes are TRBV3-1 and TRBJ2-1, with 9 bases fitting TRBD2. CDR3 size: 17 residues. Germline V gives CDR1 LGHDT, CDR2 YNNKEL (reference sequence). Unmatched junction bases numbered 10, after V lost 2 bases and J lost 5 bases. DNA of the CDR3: TGTGCCAGCAGCCAACGGAATAGAATAGCGGGAGACAATGAGCAGTTCTTC. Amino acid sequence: CASSQRNRIAGDNEQFF.